One TCR beta chain is described in this entry. What it binds is unknown. The CDR3 contains 12 residues. Germline loops: CDR1 MDHEN, CDR2 SYDVKM. V lost 4 bases to trimming and J lost 7 bases, with 10 bases between them. The data were taken from a study of T cell responses to AZD1222 COVID-19 vaccine. Using immunoSEQ multiplex PCR, the repertoire was profiled, and TCRdb retains in-frame clones only, with some absent. This table holds tens of thousands of clones, approximately 90% found once. The study, taken as a whole, reports: Females made up more of the donors, who were largely white British, and clonal diversity may have come out too low. Repertoire samples came only from after the peak T cell response.

The clonotype originates from an adult in good health. The V call is TRBV28, the J call TRBJ1-1, with D unresolved. Sample: peripheral blood, taken on day 0 of AZD1222 vaccination. This CDR3 is CASSSSPNEAFF. Here the CDR3 DNA reads TGTGCCAGCAGTTCCAGCCCCAATGAAGCTTTCTTT.